This T cell receptor (beta chain) appears in the sequencing data of a study of blood T cell repertoires in COVID-19. The overall study: Sites across the United States, Italy and Spain contributed samples from acute and convalescent COVID-19. T cells, B-cell-depleted T cells, or PBMCs provided the cDNA or gDNA that served as material.

Libraries were prepared by immunoSEQ multiplex PCR; TCRdb keeps only in-frame clonotypes and omits some of them. This repertoire shows roughly 360,000 clones, 70% to 90% found once; its top ten account for 0.97%. Each participant's cohort was designated according to participant-reported clinical history. The TCR originated in a woman aged 30 to 39 with acute COVID-19. The specimen was PBMCs or T cells enriched from blood (not recorded which).

This CDR3 is CASSSRRTGAFSYGYTF. In DNA form, the CDR3 reads TGTGCCAGCAGCTCCCGTCGAACAGGGGCGTTTAGTTATGGCTACACCTTC. The chain is built from TRBV9 and TRBJ1-2; 7 bases fit TRBD1. The CDR3 is 17 residues long. V was pared by 4 bases and J by 5 bases, with 17 bases of the junction left unmatched. Germline V lookup: CDR1 SGDLS, CDR2 YYNGEE.